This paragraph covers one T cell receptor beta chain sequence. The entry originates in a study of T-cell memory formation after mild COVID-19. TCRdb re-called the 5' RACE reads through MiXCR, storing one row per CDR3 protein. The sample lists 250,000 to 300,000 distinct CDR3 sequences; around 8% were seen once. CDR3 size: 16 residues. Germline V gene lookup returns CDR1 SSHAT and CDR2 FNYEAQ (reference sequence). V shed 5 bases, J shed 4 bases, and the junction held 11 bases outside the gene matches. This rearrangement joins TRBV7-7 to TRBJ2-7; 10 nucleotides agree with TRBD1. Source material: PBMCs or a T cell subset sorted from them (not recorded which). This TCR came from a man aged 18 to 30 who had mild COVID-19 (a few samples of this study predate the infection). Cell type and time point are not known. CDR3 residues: CASSPRGDRGGYEQYF. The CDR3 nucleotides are TGTGCCAGCAGCCCAAGGGGGGACAGGGGCGGGTACGAGCAGTACTTC.